A selection of T cell receptor beta chains follows, all from one sample in a study of T cell repertoires in cytomegalovirus infection. Their antigen targets remain unknown. One entry per CDR3 protein results from TCRdb running MiXCR on the reads. The repertoire holds roughly 500,000 distinct CDR3 sequences, with about 44% as singletons. The sample was cultured PBMCs, taken from culture after CMV antigen stimulation. These receptors all stem from a human donor in good health (CMV status not recorded). Some clones in this sample may be carry-over from other donors' samples. Each CDR3 is given with its conserved first and last residue. Size values are once, few and many counts, or a class for expanded clones, and some rows have none.

CASSLRSQDNEQFF	few	TRBV11-2	TRBJ2-1
CASSPGLAPTDTQYF	many	TRBV7-2	TRBJ2-3
CASSLNPGGTGELFF	-	TRBV7-2	TRBJ2-2
CASSPRGGEGYTF	-	TRBV18	TRBJ1-2
CASSYRNRGNEKLFF	-	TRBV6-5	TRBJ1-4
CAISEDVLEQYF	-	TRBV10-3	TRBJ2-7
CASWTSRDSNQPQHF	-	TRBV6-1	TRBJ1-5
CASSAGGRISYNEQFF	-	TRBV5-5	TRBJ2-1
CASSYSRVLNEETQYF	once	TRBV6-2/TRBV6-3	TRBJ2-5
CASSLSSGGDEQYF	-	TRBV12-3/TRBV12-4	TRBJ2-7
CASRNMGGSPLHF	-	TRBV6-6	TRBJ1-6
CASGTSGIRDEQFF	-	TRBV12-5	TRBJ2-1
CSATPQGSYGYTF	few	TRBV20-1	TRBJ1-2
CASSTPHASGSLEQFF	-	TRBV19	TRBJ2-1
CASSLAFRGAWAQHF	few	TRBV7-2	TRBJ1-5
CASSQPGLGTDTQYF	few	TRBV7-2	TRBJ2-3
CASSTRQDGGDTQYF	few	TRBV7-8	TRBJ2-3
CALTPTWGNTEAFF	-	TRBV28	TRBJ1-1
CASIARYTDTQYF	once	TRBV2	TRBJ2-3
CASSLDSVTQYF	-	TRBV7-2	TRBJ2-5
CASGEMQGEYEKLFF	once	TRBV12-5	TRBJ1-4
CASSDGSTYEQYF	-	TRBV2	TRBJ2-7
CASSFFRLANFDEQFF	few	TRBV12-3/TRBV12-4	TRBJ2-1
CASSLTGSDTEAFF	-	TRBV27	TRBJ1-1
CASSAFQGIPQPQHF	few	TRBV7-2	TRBJ1-5
CASSAGGSSPLHF	-	TRBV7-6	TRBJ1-6
CASSQDASETQYF	once	TRBV4-3	TRBJ2-5
CSASQGSVPYEQYF	-	TRBV20-1	TRBJ2-7
CSTRVGSQETQYF	-	TRBV20-1	TRBJ2-5